Below are 10 T cell receptor beta chains sequenced from a single sample in a study of PD-L1 blockade in urothelial cancer. The assay was immunoSEQ multiplex PCR, and TCRdb's table has in-frame clones only and misses some. The data contain about 84,000 clones, about four fifths of them seen just once; the ten biggest clones take up 9.5%. The sample consisted of PBMCs, taken around atezolizumab (anti-PD-L1) treatment. The receptors come from an older man with urothelial cancer.

The chain employs TRBV6-6 and TRBJ1-2, with unresolved D. The CDR3 contains 12 residues. Trimming left V 5 bases short and J 1 base short, with 5 bases between. The V gene's germline CDR1 is MNHNY and CDR2 SVGAGI (reference sequence). The chain's CDR3 is CASSPINYGYTF. As DNA, the CDR3 is TGTGCCAGCAGTCCCATTAACTATGGCTACACCTTC.

This clone occurred a few times. The V call is TRBV27, the J call TRBJ1-2, with unresolved D. The CDR3 spans 17 residues. V lost 3 bases and J 4 bases, leaving 21 bases between the germline ends. Per the germline V gene, CDR1 is MNHEY and CDR2 is SMNVEV (reference sequence). DNA for the CDR3: TGTGCCAGCAGTTTCGCTCCGGGGATGGTCTGGAGCTATGGCTACACCTTC. This codes for CASSFAPGMVWSYGYTF.

The chain has TRBV5-5 and TRBJ2-7, with D perhaps TRBD2 (5 bases). Per germline, CDR1 SGHKS and CDR2 YYEKEE (reference sequence). CDR3 length equals 15 residues. Trimming cost V 2 bases and J 2 bases, with 14 bases left between them. The CDR3 nucleotides read TGTGCCAGCAGCTTTCACGGGGATGGCGCCTACGAGCAGTACTTC. Its translation is CASSFHGDGAYEQYF.

This clone was observed a few times. CDR3: CAWKARQGNGEKLFF. CDR3 nucleotide sequence: TGTGCCTGGAAGGCCCGACAGGGGAATGGTGAAAAACTGTTTTTT. This chain connects TRBV30 to TRBJ1-4; TRBD1 matches at 8 bases. CDR1 GTSNPN and CDR2 SVGIG come from the germline V gene (reference sequence). Trimming took 4 bases from V and 7 from J; bases not matched to a gene: 11. The CDR3 runs to 15 residues.

This clone is labeled as medium-sized. The sample has other DNA sequences that encode this CDR3 too. DNA for the CDR3: TGTGCCAGCAGTGAAGGTACTTATGGCTACACCTTC. Translating it yields CASSEGTYGYTF. J is TRBJ1-2 and V is TRBV2; D not resolved. Per germline, CDR1 SNHLY and CDR2 FYNNEI. V shed 1 base and J shed 5 bases, with 5 bases lying between them. The CDR3 is 12 residues long.

This chain joins TRBV18 and TRBJ1-2, with 10 bases identical to TRBD1. The V and J ends lost 3 bases and 2 bases, in that order; junction bases with no gene match: 9. The CDR3 totals 17 residues. Germline CDR1 reads KGHSH; CDR2 reads LQKENI. In nucleotides, the CDR3 is TGTGCCAGCTCACCGCCCGGGACAGGGGACCGAAACTATGGCTACACCTTC. Translating it yields CASSPPGTGDRNYGYTF.

This clone was found once. V usage is TRBV6-4 and J usage is TRBJ2-2, with TRBD2 matching 11 bases. The CDR3 has 16 residues. Per the germline V gene, CDR1 is MRHNA and CDR2 is SNTAGT. J gave up 7 bases and V 3 bases, and 7 bases lay outside the gene matches. The CDR3 loop reads CASSEELAGVGGELFF. In DNA, the CDR3 is TGTGCCAGCAGTGAGGAACTAGCGGGAGTTGGCGGGGAGCTGTTTTTT.

DNA of the CDR3: TGCGCCAGCAGCTTGGGAGGGAAGTTGGGCACTGAAGCTTTCTTT. Its protein is CASSLGGKLGTEAFF. The J gene is TRBJ1-1, the V gene TRBV5-1, with D uncertain. The germline V gene encodes CDR1 SGHRS and CDR2 YFSETQ. Trimming pared 0 bases from V and 4 bases from J, leaving 13 bases between. The CDR3 runs 15 residues.

The rearrangement uses TRBV7-9 and TRBJ2-7; 8 bases are a match to TRBD1. Germline trimming cut 5 bases from V and 4 bases from J; bases unmatched to any gene: 10. CDR1 and CDR2 (germline): SEHNR, FQNEAQ (reference sequence). CDR3 length: 15 residues. As DNA, the CDR3 is TGTGCCAGCAGCCCCGGGACAGGAACCGGTTACGAGCAGTACTTC. It codes for CASSPGTGTGYEQYF.

The chain has TRBV6-1 and TRBJ1-2; TRBD1 aligns across 8 bases. Trimming at V came to 4 bases and at J to 8 bases, leaving 6 bases not matched to a gene. CDR1 and CDR2 from the germline V gene are MNHNS and SASEGT. This CDR3 contains 13 residues. CDR3 protein: CASSVDRGRGYTF. CDR3 sequence (DNA): TGTGCCAGCAGTGTCGACAGGGGCAGGGGCTACACCTTC.